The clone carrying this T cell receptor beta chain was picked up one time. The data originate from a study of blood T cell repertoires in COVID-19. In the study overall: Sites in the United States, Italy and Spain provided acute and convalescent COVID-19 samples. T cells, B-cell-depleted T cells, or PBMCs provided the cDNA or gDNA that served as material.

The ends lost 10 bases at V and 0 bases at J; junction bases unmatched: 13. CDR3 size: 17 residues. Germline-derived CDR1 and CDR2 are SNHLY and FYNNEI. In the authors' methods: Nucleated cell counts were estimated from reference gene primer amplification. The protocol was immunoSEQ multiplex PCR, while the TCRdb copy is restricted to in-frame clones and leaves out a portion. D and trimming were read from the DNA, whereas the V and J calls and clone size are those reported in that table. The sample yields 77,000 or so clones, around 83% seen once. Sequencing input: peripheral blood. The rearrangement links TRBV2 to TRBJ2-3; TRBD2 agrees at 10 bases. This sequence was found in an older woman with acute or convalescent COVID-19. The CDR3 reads CAIPWGSGGTSTDTQYF. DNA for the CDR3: TGTGCCATCCCCTGGGGTAGCGGGGGGACCAGCACAGATACGCAGTATTTT.